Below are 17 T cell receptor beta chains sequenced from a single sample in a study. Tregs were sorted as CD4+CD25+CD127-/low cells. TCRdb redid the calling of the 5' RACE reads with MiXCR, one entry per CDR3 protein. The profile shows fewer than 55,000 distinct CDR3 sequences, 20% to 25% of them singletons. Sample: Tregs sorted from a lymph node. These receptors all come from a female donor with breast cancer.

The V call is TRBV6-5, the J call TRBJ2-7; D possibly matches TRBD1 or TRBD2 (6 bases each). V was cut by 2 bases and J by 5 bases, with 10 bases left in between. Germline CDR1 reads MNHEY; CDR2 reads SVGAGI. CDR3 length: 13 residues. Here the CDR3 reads CASSYGGRNEQYF. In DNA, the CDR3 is TGTGCCAGCAGTTACGGGGGGCGTAACGAGCAGTACTTC.

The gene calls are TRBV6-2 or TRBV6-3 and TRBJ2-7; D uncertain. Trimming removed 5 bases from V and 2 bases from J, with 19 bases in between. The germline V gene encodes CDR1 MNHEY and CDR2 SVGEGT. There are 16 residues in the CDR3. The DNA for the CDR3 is TGTGCCAGCAGTCGAGCTGAAGGAACGACTGCCTACGAGCAGTACTTC. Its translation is CASSRAEGTTAYEQYF.

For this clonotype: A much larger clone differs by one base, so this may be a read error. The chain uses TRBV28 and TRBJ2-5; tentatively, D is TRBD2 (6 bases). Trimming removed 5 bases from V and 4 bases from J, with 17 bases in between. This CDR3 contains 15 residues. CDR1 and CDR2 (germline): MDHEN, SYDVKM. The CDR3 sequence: CASSPGLLDVETQYF. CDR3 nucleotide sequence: TGTGCCAGCAGTCCGGGACTCCTGGACGTAGAGACCCAGTACTTC.

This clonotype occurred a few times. The CDR3 DNA is TGTGCCAGCAGCCAAGGGACTAGCGGGGGTTACGAGCAGTACTTC. Translation gives CASSQGTSGGYEQYF. This chain connects TRBV4-2 to TRBJ2-7, with 13 bases fitting TRBD2. This CDR3 has 15 residues. J was trimmed by 4 bases and V by 1 base; bases with no gene match: 1. Germline values: CDR1 LGHNA, CDR2 YNFKEQ.

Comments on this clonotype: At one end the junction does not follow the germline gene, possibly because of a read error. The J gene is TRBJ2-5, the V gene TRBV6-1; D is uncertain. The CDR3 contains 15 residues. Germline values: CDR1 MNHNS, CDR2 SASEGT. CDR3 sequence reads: CASSQADFSGETQYF. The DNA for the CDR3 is TGTGCCAGCAGTCAAGCCGATTTTAGTGGAGAGACCCAGTACTTC.

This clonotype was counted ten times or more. The CDR3 DNA reads as TGTGCCAGCAGCCCCAGGACAGGGTTCTACGAGCAGTACTTC. Its protein product is CASSPRTGFYEQYF. The rearrangement joins TRBV7-9 to TRBJ2-7, with 8 bases matching TRBD1. Germline CDR1 is SEHNR and CDR2 is FQNEAQ (reference sequence). Trimming removed 5 bases from V and 3 bases from J; junction bases left unmatched: 6. The CDR3 consists of 14 residues.

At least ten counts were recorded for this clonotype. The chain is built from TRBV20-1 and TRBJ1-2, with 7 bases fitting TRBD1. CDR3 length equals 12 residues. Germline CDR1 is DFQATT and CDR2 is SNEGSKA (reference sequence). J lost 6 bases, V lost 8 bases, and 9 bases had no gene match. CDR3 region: CSPQGGVDGYTF. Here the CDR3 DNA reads TGCAGTCCTCAGGGGGGGGTCGATGGCTACACCTTC.

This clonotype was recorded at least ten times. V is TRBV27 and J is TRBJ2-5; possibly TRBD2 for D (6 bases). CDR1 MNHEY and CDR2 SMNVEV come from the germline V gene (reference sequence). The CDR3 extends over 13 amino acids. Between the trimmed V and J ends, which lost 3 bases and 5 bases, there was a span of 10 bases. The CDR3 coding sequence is TGTGCCAGCAGTTTCCAGGCGGGGGAGACCCAGTACTTC. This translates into CASSFQAGETQYF.

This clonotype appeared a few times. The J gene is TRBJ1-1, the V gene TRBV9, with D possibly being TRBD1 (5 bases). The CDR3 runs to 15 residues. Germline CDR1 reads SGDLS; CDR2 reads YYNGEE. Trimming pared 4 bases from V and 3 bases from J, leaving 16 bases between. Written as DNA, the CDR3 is TGTGCCAGCAGCCCAGGGCTCGGTTCCCACACTGAAGCTTTCTTT. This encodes CASSPGLGSHTEAFF.

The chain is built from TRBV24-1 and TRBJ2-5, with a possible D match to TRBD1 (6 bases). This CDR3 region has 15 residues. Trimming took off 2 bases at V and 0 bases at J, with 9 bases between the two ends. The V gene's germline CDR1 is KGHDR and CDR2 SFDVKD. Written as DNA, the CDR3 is TGTGCCACCAGTGATTCTACAGGGTACCAAGAGACCCAGTACTTC. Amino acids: CATSDSTGYQETQYF.

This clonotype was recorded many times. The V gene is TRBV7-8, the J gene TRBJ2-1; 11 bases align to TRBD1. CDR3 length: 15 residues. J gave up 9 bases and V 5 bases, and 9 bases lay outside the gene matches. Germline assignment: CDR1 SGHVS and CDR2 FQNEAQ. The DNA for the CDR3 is TGTGCCAGCAGCCCGGGGACAGGGGGAAGCGGTGAGCAGTTCTTC. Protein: CASSPGTGGSGEQFF. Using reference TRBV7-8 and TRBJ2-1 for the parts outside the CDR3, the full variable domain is GAGVSQSPRYKVAKRGQDVALRCDPISGHVSLFWYQQALGQGPEFLTYFQNEAQLDKSGLPSDRFFAERPEGSVSTLKIQRTQQEDSAVYLCASSPGTGGSGEQFFGPGTRLTVL.

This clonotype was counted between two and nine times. Written as DNA, the CDR3 is TGTGCCAGCAGCCGGGACTGGGGCTCCTACAATGAGCAGTTCTTC. Protein product: CASSRDWGSYNEQFF. The rearrangement links TRBV7-6 to TRBJ2-1; D possibly corresponds to TRBD2 (6 bases). CDR1 is SGHVS and CDR2 is FNYEAQ in the germline V gene. CDR3 size: 15 residues. Trimming pared 5 bases from V and 0 bases from J, leaving 11 bases between.

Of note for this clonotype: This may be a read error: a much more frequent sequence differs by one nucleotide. The DNA of the CDR3 is TGCACCAGCAGCTTGGGGGGTACCTCCTACGAGCAGTACTTC. Translating gives CTSSLGGTSYEQYF. V usage is TRBV5-1 and J usage is TRBJ2-7; D is perhaps TRBD2 (6 bases). Germline V gene lookup returns CDR1 SGHRS and CDR2 YFSETQ. The CDR3 is made up of 14 amino acids.

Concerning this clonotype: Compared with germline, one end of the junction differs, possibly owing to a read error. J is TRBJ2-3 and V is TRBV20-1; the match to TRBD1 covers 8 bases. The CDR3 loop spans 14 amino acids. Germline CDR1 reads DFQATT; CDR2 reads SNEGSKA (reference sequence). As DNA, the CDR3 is TGCGGTGCTTCGGACAGGGCCAACACAGATACGCAGTATTTT. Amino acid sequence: CGASDRANTDTQYF.

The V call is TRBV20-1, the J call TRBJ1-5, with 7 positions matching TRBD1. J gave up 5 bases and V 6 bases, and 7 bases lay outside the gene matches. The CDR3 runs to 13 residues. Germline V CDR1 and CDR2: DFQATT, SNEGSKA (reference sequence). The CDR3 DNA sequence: TGCAGTGCCCTAGATGGGACAGATCAGCCCCAGCATTTT. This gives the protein CSALDGTDQPQHF.

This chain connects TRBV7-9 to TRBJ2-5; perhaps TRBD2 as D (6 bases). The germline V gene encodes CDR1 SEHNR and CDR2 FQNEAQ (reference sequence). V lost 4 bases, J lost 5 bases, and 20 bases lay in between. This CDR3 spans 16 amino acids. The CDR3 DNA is TGTGCCAGCAGCTACCCCTCTAACGGGAGTAGGGAGACCCAGTACTTC. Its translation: CASSYPSNGSRETQYF.

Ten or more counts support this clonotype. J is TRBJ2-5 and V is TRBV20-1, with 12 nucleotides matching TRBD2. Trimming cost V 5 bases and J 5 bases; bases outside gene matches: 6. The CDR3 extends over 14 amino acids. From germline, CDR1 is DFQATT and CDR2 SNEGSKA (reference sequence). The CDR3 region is CSAPNGLAGETQYF. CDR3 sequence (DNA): TGCAGTGCTCCTAATGGACTAGCGGGGGAGACCCAGTACTTC.